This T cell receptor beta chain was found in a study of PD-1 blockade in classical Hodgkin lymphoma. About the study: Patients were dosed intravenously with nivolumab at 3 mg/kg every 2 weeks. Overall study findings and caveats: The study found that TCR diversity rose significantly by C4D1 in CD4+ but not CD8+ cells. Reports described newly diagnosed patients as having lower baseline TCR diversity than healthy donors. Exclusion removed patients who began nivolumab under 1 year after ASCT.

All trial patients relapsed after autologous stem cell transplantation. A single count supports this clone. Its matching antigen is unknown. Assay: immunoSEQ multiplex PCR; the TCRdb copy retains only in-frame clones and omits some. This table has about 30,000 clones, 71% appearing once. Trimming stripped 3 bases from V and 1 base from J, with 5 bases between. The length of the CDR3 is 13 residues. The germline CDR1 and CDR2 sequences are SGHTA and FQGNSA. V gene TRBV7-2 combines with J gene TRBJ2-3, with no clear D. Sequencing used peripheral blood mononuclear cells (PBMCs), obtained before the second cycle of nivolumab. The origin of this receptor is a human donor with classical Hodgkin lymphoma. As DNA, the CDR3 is TGTGCCAGCAGCTTTCTACGCACAGATACGCAGTATTTT. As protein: CASSFLRTDTQYF.